This TCR beta chain emerged from a study of beta chain features in type 1 diabetes. Notes on the study in general: Researchers report that Type 1 diabetes patients had moderately but significantly shorter TCRB CDR3s across all four CD4+ subsets.

Germline V gives CDR1 LGHNA, CDR2 YNFKEQ. This CDR3 spans 15 amino acids. The V gene end was trimmed by 0 bases and the J gene end by 9 bases; junction bases not matched to a gene: 5. The study reverse transcribed the entire isolated RNA, so it sequenced expressed TCRB transcripts. Sequencing used immunoSEQ multiplex PCR; TCRdb keeps in-frame clones, though not all of them. The top ten hold over 0.45% of the sample, which has about 160,000 clones, about 9% seen once. This clone was detected many times. Its target is not known. The sample taken for sequencing was central memory CD4+ T cells from blood. This clonotype was sampled from a woman aged 18-29 years with type 1 diabetes. V and J are TRBV4-2 and TRBJ2-1, with 10 bases identical to TRBD2. CDR3 sequence reads: CASSQDGTSVLEQFF. The CDR3 region has the DNA TGTGCCAGCAGCCAAGATGGGACTAGCGTCCTTGAGCAGTTCTTC.